The present T cell receptor beta chain was sequenced within a study of cytomegalovirus exposure and HLA in healthy donors. V was clipped by 6 bases and J by 6 bases; unmatched bases: 10. The germline CDR1 and CDR2 sequences are KGHSH and LQKENI. This CDR3 is 15 amino acids long. PCR amplification relied on 60 Vbeta primers (plus 13 Jbeta primers). The data were produced by immunoSEQ multiplex PCR, yet TCRdb's version contains in-frame clones alone and is incomplete. The sample has some 160,000 clones; approximately 86% are singletons. The sample comprised PBMCs. The chain uses TRBV18 and TRBJ1-5; 8 positions match TRBD1. The source is a woman under 30 in good health and CMV-seronegative. For the CDR3, the DNA is TGTGCCAGCTCCCCTGGAGGACAGGGAGGTCAGCCCCAGCATTTT. Its protein is CASSPGGQGGQPQHF. The full variable domain, completed using reference TRBV18 and TRBJ1-5, is NAGVMQNPRHLVRRRGQEARLRCSPMKGHSHVYWYRQLPEEGLKFMVYLQKENIIDESGMPKERFSAEFPKEGPSILRIQQVVRGDSAAYFCASSPGGQGGQPQHFGDGTRLSIL.